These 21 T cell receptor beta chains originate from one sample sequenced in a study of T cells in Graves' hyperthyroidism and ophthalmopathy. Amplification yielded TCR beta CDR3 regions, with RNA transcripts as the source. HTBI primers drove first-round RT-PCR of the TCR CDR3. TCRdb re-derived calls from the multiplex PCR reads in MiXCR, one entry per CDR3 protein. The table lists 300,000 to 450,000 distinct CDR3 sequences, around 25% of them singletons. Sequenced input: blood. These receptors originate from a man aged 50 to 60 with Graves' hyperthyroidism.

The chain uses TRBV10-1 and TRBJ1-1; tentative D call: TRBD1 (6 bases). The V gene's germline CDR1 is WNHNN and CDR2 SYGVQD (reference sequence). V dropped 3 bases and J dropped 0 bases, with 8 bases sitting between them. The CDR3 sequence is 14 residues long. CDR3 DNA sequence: TGCGCCAGCAGTGAAGGACAGATGAACACTGAAGCTTTCTTT. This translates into CASSEGQMNTEAFF.

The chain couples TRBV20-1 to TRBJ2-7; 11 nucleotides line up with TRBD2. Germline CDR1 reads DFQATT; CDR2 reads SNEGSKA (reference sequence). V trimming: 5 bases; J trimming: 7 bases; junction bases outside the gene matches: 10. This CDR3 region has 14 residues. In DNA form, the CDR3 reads TGCAGTGCTTTAACACTAGCGGGAGACGAGGAGCAGTACTTC. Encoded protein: CSALTLAGDEEQYF.

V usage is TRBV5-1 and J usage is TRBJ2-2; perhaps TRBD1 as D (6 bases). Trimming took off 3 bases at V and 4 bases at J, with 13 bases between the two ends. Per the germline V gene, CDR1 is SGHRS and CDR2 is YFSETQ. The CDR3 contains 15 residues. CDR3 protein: CASSSQGSGTGELFF. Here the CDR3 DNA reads TGCGCCAGCAGCTCCCAGGGGTCGGGCACCGGGGAGCTGTTTTTT.

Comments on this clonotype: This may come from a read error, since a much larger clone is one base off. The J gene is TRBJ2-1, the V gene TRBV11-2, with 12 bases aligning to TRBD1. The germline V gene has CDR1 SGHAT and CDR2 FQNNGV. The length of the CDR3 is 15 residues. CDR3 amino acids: CAGSFRGQGANEQFF. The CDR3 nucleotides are TGTGCCGGCAGCTTCCGGGGACAGGGGGCCAATGAGCAGTTCTTC.

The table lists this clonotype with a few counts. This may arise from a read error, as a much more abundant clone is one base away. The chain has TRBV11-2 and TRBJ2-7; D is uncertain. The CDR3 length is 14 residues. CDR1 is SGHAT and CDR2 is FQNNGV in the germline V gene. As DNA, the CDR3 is TGTGCCAGCAGCTTGGATCGGATGGCCTACAAGCAGTACTTC. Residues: CASSLDRMAYKQYF.

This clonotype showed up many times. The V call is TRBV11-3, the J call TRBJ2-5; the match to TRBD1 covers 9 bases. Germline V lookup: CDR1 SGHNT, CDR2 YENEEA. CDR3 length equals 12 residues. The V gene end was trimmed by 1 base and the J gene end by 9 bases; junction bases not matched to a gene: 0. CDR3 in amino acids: CASSLGDRAQYF. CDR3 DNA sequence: TGTGCCAGCAGCTTAGGGGACAGGGCCCAGTACTTC.

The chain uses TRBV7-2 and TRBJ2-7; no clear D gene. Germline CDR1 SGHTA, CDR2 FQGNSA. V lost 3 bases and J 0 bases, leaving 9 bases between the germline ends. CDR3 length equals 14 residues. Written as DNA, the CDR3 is TGTGCCAGCAGCTTGGACCGGCACTCCTACGAGCAGTACTTC. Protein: CASSLDRHSYEQYF.

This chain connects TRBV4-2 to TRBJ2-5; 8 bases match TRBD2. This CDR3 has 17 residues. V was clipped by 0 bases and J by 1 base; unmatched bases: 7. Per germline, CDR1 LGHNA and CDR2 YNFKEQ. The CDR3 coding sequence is TGTGCCAGCAGCCAAGATAACCGGGAGGGTTTCCAAGAGACCCAGTACTTC. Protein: CASSQDNREGFQETQYF.

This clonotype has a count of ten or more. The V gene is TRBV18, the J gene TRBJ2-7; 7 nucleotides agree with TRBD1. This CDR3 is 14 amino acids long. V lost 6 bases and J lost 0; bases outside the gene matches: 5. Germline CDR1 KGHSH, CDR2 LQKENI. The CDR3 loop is CASSEDRFSYEQYF. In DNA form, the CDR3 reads TGTGCCAGCTCCGAGGACAGGTTCTCCTACGAGCAGTACTTC.

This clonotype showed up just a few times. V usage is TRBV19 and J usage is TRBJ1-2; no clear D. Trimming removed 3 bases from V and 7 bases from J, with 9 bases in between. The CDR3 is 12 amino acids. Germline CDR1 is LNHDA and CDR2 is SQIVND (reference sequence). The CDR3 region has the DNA TGTGCCAGTAGTATGTCGCATGGTGGCTACACCTTC. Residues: CASSMSHGGYTF.

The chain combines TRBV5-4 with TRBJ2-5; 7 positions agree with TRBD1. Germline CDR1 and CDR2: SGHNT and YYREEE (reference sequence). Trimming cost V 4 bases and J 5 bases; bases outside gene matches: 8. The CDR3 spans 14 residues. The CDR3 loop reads CASSKSTGDETQYF. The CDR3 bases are TGTGCCAGCAGCAAAAGTACAGGGGACGAGACCCAGTACTTC.

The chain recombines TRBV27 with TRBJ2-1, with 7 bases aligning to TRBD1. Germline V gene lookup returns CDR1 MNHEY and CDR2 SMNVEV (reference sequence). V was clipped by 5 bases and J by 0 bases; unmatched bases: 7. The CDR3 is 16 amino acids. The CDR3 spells CASSAGQDLSYNEQFF. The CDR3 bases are TGTGCCAGCAGTGCAGGACAGGATCTCTCCTACAATGAGCAGTTCTTC.

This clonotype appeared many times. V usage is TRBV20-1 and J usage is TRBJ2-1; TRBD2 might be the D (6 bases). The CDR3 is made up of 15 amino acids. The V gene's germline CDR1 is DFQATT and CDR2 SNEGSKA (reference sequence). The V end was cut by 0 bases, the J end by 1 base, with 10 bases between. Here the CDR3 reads CSARDLSGSYNEQFF. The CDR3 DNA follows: TGCAGTGCTAGAGATCTGAGCGGGTCCTACAATGAGCAGTTCTTC.

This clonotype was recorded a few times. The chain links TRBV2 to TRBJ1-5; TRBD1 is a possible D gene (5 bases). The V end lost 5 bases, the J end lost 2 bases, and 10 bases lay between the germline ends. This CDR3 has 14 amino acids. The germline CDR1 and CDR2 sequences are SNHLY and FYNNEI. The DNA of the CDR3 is TGTGCCAGCAGTTGGGTGACAGGCAATCAGCCCCAGCATTTT. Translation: CASSWVTGNQPQHF.

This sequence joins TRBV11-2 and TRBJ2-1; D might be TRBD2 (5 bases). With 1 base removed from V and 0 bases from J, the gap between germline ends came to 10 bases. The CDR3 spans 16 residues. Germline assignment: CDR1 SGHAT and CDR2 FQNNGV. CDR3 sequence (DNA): TGTGCCAGCAGCTTAGGGGGAGCGCTCTCCTACAATGAGCAGTTCTTC. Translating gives CASSLGGALSYNEQFF. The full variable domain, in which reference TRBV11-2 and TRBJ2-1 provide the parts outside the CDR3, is EAGVAQSPRYKIIEKRQSVAFWCNPISGHATLYWYQQILGQGPKLLIQFQNNGVVDDSQLPKDRFSAERLKGVDSTLKIQPAKLEDSAVYLCASSLGGALSYNEQFFGPGTRLTVL.

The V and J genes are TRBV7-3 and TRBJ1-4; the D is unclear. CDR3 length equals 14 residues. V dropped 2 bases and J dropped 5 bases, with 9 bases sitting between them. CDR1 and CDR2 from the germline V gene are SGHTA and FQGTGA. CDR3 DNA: TGTGCCAGCAGCTTAGACGAGCCAAATGAAAAACTGTTTTTT. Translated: CASSLDEPNEKLFF.

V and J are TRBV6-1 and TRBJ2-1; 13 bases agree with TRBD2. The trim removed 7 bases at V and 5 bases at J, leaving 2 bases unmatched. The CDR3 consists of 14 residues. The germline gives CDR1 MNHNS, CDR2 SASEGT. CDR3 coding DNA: TGTGCCAGCAAACTAGCGGGAGGGGACAATGAGCAGTTCTTC. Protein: CASKLAGGDNEQFF.

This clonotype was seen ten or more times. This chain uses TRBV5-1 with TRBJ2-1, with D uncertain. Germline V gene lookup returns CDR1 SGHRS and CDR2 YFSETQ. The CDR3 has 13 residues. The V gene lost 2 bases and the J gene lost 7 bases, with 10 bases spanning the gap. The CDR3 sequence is CASSFFFTNEQFF. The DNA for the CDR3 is TGCGCCAGCAGCTTCTTTTTTACAAATGAGCAGTTCTTC.

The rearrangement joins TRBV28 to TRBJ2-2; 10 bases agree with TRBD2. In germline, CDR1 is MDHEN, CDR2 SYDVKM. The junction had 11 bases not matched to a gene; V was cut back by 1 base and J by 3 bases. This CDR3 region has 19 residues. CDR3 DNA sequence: TGTGCCAGCAGTTTATCGCCTGGGCTAGCGGGAGAGGACACCGGGGAGCTGTTTTTT. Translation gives CASSLSPGLAGEDTGELFF. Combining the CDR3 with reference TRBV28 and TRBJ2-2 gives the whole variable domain DVKVTQSSRYLVKRTGEKVFLECVQDMDHENMFWYRQDPGLGLRLIYFSYDVKMKEKGDIPEGYSVSREKKERFSLILESASTNQTSMYLCASSLSPGLAGEDTGELFFGEGSRLTVL.

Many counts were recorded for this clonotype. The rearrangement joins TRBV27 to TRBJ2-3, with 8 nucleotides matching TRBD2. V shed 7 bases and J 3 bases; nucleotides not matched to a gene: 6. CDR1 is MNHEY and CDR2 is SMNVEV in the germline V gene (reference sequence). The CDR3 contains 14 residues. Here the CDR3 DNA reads TGTGCCAGCATAGGCGGGAGGATGACAGATACGCAGTATTTT. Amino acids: CASIGGRMTDTQYF.

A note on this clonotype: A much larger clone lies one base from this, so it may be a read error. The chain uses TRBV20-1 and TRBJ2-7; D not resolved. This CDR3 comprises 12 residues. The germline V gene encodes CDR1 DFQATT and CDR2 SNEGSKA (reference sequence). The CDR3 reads CSARNEGYEQHF. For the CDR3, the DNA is TGCAGTGCTAGAAACGAAGGCTACGAGCAGCACTTC.